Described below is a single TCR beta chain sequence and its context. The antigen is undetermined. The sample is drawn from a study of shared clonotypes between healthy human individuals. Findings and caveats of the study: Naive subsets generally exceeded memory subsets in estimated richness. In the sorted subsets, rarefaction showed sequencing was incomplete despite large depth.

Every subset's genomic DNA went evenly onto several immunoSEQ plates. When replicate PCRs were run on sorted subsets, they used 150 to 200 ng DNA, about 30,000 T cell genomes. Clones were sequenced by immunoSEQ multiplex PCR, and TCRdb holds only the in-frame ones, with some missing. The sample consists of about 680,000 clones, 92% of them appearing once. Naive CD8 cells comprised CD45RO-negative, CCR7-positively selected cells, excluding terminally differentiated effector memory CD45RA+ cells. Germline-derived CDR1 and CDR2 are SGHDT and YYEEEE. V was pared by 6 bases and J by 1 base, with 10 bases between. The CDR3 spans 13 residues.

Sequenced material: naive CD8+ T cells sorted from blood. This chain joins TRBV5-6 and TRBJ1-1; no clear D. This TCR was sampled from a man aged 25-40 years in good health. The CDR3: CASTLGGNTEAFF. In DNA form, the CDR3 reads TGTGCCAGCACTCTGGGAGGGAACACTGAAGCTTTCTTT.